The next 23 T cell receptor beta chains were all read from a single sample in a study of blood T cell repertoires in COVID-19. The table came from immunoSEQ multiplex PCR; TCRdb's copy has only in-frame clones and leaves some out. The table has approximately 100,000 clones, around 86% seen once. The sample consisted of PBMCs or T cells enriched from blood (not recorded which). These receptors originate from a woman between 45 and 65 years old who had recovered from COVID-19.

This chain uses TRBV28 with TRBJ2-2, with D maybe TRBD1 (5 bases). Trimming took off 6 bases at V and 4 bases at J, with 9 bases between the two ends. Germline V gene sequence: CDR1 MDHEN, CDR2 SYDVKM. This CDR3 spans 13 amino acids. This CDR3 is CASSPQATGELFF. The DNA of the CDR3 is TGTGCCAGCAGCCCACAGGCCACCGGGGAGCTGTTTTTT.

The chain couples TRBV6-5 to TRBJ1-2, with 7 nucleotides matching TRBD1. V was clipped by 7 bases and J by 5 bases; unmatched bases: 7. The CDR3 contains 13 residues. CDR1 and CDR2 (germline): MNHEY, SVGAGI. Here the CDR3 DNA reads TGTGCCAGCACCCCGGACAGGCGGTATGGCTACACCTTC. Its protein product is CASTPDRRYGYTF.

This chain links TRBV19 with TRBJ2-7, with 8 bases that match TRBD2. The CDR3 loop spans 15 amino acids. J was trimmed by 3 bases and V by 3 bases; bases with no gene match: 7. Germline V gene data show CDR1 as LNHDA and CDR2 as SQIVND (reference sequence). The CDR3 DNA reads as TGTGCCAGTAGTATTCAAGGCGGGGGGATCTACGAGCAGTACTTC. Its protein product is CASSIQGGGIYEQYF.

The rearrangement joins TRBV6-5 to TRBJ2-5; no firm D call. CDR1 and CDR2 (germline): MNHEY, SVGAGI. The length of the CDR3 is 12 residues. V lost 5 bases and J 4 bases, leaving 8 bases between the germline ends. The CDR3 here is CASSISLETQYF. The DNA of the CDR3 is TGTGCCAGCAGTATTAGCTTAGAGACCCAGTACTTC.

This rearrangement joins TRBV27 to TRBJ2-2; no definite D call. Trimming shortened V by 2 bases and J by 8 bases, and 6 bases separated the two germline ends. This CDR3 spans 12 amino acids. Germline V gives CDR1 MNHEY, CDR2 SMNVEV (reference sequence). CDR3 in DNA: TGTGCCAGCAGTTTAAACGGTGGGGAGCTGTTTTTT. Translated, it gives CASSLNGGELFF.

The genes are TRBV18 and TRBJ1-5, with 9 nucleotides matching TRBD1. The length of the CDR3 is 15 residues. The J segment lost 5 bases and the V segment lost 0 bases, leaving 2 bases of the junction unmatched. Germline V gene sequence: CDR1 KGHSH, CDR2 LQKENI. The CDR3 coding sequence is TGTGCCAGCTCACCACCGGGACAGGGCCATCAGCCCCAGCATTTT. Translation gives CASSPPGQGHQPQHF.

The rearrangement joins TRBV11-2 to TRBJ2-1, with 9 bases fitting TRBD2. This CDR3 contains 16 residues. Germline CDR1 reads SGHAT; CDR2 reads FQNNGV. J gave up 3 bases and V 4 bases, and 7 bases lay outside the gene matches. CDR3 DNA sequence: TGTGCCAGCAGCTCACGCTTAGCGGGGGTCTACAATGAGCAGTTCTTC. Protein: CASSSRLAGVYNEQFF.

This clone was recorded only once. The chain has TRBV9 and TRBJ1-5; no clear D gene. Trimming took off 0 bases at V and 0 bases at J, with 7 bases between the two ends. Per the germline V gene, CDR1 is SGDLS and CDR2 is YYNGEE. The CDR3 covers 15 residues. The CDR3 DNA reads TGTGCCAGCAGCGTAGAGCCCTATAGCAATCAGCCCCAGCATTTT. It translates to CASSVEPYSNQPQHF.

This rearrangement joins TRBV20-1 to TRBJ1-1; TRBD1 agrees at 8 bases. Germline V gene data show CDR1 as DFQATT and CDR2 as SNEGSKA (reference sequence). Trimming cost V 4 bases and J 6 bases; bases outside gene matches: 1. The CDR3 spans 11 residues. This CDR3 is CSAIQGAEAFF. CDR3 nucleotides: TGCAGTGCTATACAGGGGGCTGAAGCTTTCTTT.

This chain uses TRBV5-4 with TRBJ2-5; 11 nucleotides match TRBD2. V gave up 4 bases and J gave up 5 bases; unmatched junction bases: 10. The CDR3 contains 16 residues. Germline CDR1 SGHNT, CDR2 YYREEE (reference sequence). The CDR3 coding sequence is TGTGCCAGCAGCCCCACTAGCGGGGGAATCGGGGAGACCCAGTACTTC. Amino acids: CASSPTSGGIGETQYF. The entire variable domain, with the rest obtained from reference TRBV5-4 and TRBJ2-5, is as follows: ETGVTQSPTHLIKTRGQQVTLRCSSQSGHNTVSWYQQALGQGPQFIFQYYREEENGRGNFPPRFSGLQFPNYSSELNVNALELDDSALYLCASSPTSGGIGETQYFGPGTRLLVL.

The CDR3 sequence: CASSSTTGGEQYF. The CDR3 DNA reads as TGTGCCAGCAGTTCCACGACAGGGGGCGAGCAGTACTTC. This rearrangement joins TRBV27 to TRBJ2-7; 9 bases are a match to TRBD1. J was trimmed by 6 bases and V by 4 bases; bases with no gene match: 4. Germline V gives CDR1 MNHEY, CDR2 SMNVEV (reference sequence). The CDR3 consists of 13 residues.

V gene TRBV28 combines with J gene TRBJ1-4, with 9 bases fitting TRBD1. CDR1 and CDR2 (germline): MDHEN, SYDVKM. The CDR3 sequence is 15 residues long. Trimming took 5 bases from V and 10 from J; bases not matched to a gene: 11. In nucleotides, the CDR3 is TGTGCCAGCAGTCCTCTGCGGGACAGGGTCGGAAAACTGTTTTTT. Translation gives CASSPLRDRVGKLFF.

The V call is TRBV14, the J call TRBJ2-1, with 14 bases fitting TRBD2. V trimming: 3 bases; J trimming: 7 bases; junction bases outside the gene matches: 2. Germline V gives CDR1 SGHDN, CDR2 FVKESK. The CDR3 loop spans 15 amino acids. The CDR3 nucleotides are TGTGCCAGCAGCCAGACTAGCGGGGGGGCAAATGAGCAGTTCTTC. This sequence encodes CASSQTSGGANEQFF.

The chain couples TRBV27 to TRBJ2-7; D is perhaps TRBD2 (6 bases). V lost 3 bases to trimming and J lost 6 bases, with 12 bases between them. From germline, CDR1 is MNHEY and CDR2 SMNVEV (reference sequence). The CDR3 has 13 amino acids. The chain's CDR3 is CASSFRLGGEQYF. DNA for the CDR3: TGTGCCAGCAGTTTCAGGCTCGGGGGCGAGCAGTACTTC.

The rearrangement joins TRBV3-1 (or the pseudogene TRBV3-2) to TRBJ1-6; no firm D call. The V end lost 4 bases, the J end lost 0 bases, and 10 bases lay between the germline ends. CDR1 and CDR2 (germline): LGHDT, YNNKEL (reference sequence). CDR3 length equals 16 residues. This chain's CDR3 is CASSLGVSSYNSPLHF. In nucleotides, the CDR3 is TGTGCCAGCAGCCTCGGGGTTAGCTCCTATAATTCACCCCTCCACTTT.

The gene calls are TRBV28 and TRBJ2-5, with 15 bases matching TRBD2. Germline CDR1 is MDHEN and CDR2 is SYDVKM. The CDR3 sequence is 19 residues long. The junction had 10 bases not matched to a gene; V was cut back by 1 base and J by 4 bases. CDR3 in DNA: TGTGCCAGCAGTTTATTCCTCGGACTAGCGGGGGGGCAACGAGAGACCCAGTACTTC. Translated: CASSLFLGLAGGQRETQYF. The full variable domain, with the rest looked up from reference TRBV28 and TRBJ2-5, is DVKVTQSSRYLVKRTGEKVFLECVQDMDHENMFWYRQDPGLGLRLIYFSYDVKMKEKGDIPEGYSVSREKKERFSLILESASTNQTSMYLCASSLFLGLAGGQRETQYFGPGTRLLVL.

The chain combines TRBV27 with TRBJ1-6; 12 nucleotides agree with TRBD1. V lost 5 bases and J lost 11; bases outside the gene matches: 7. The CDR3 consists of 15 residues. Per germline, CDR1 MNHEY and CDR2 SMNVEV (reference sequence). The CDR3, as DNA: TGTGCCAGCAGTCAACCGGGACAGGGGGCTACACCCCTCCACTTT. Its translation: CASSQPGQGATPLHF.

As to this clone: This CDR3 is also generated by other DNA sequences in the sample. The rearrangement links TRBV29-1 to TRBJ2-7; 12 nucleotides match TRBD1. This CDR3 is 14 amino acids long. Germline CDR1 SQVTM, CDR2 ANQGSEA. The ends lost 3 bases at V and 5 bases at J; junction bases unmatched: 5. CDR3 DNA: TGCAGCGTTGATCCTGGGACAGGGGGCCACGAGCAGTACTTC. It specifies CSVDPGTGGHEQYF.

This chain uses TRBV6-5 with TRBJ1-2, with D possibly matching TRBD1 (5 bases). Trimming cost V 6 bases and J 2 bases, with 16 bases left between them. The CDR3 totals 15 residues. Germline lookup yields CDR1 MNHEY and CDR2 SVGAGI. Here the CDR3 reads CASSRLQTVNYGYTF. The CDR3 DNA follows: TGTGCCAGCAGCAGACTCCAGACAGTGAACTATGGCTACACCTTC.

A single count supports this clone. Other nucleotide sequences from this sample produce the same CDR3. This rearrangement joins TRBV27 to TRBJ1-5; weak D call: TRBD1 (5 bases). V lost 5 bases and J 5 bases, leaving 16 bases between the germline ends. CDR1 is MNHEY, CDR2 SMNVEV, per germline (reference sequence). The CDR3 is 15 amino acids. The CDR3 loop is CASSPRPGGDQPQHF. As DNA, the CDR3 is TGTGCCAGCAGTCCTCGACCCGGGGGTGATCAGCCCCAGCATTTT.

This chain connects TRBV19 to TRBJ1-3; possible D gene TRBD1, 6 bases. CDR1 is LNHDA and CDR2 is SQIVND in the germline V gene (reference sequence). The CDR3 is 16 residues long. V was pared by 3 bases and J by 0 bases, with 12 bases between. CDR3 DNA: TGTGCCAGTAGTATTGGAGGACAGATCTCTGGAAACACCATATATTTT. Translating gives CASSIGGQISGNTIYF.

Only a few counts were recorded for this clone. The chain recombines TRBV6-5 with TRBJ2-7, with D maybe TRBD1 (5 bases). The CDR3 has 15 amino acids. The V gene's germline CDR1 is MNHEY and CDR2 SVGAGI. V lost 0 bases, J lost 5 bases, and 14 bases lay in between. The CDR3 region has the DNA TGTGCCAGCAGTTACTCGTTTCAGGGCTGGAACGAGCAGTACTTC. Translated: CASSYSFQGWNEQYF.

The CDR3 sequence is CSASRSRGTGELFF. For the CDR3, the DNA is TGCAGTGCTAGTCGAAGCAGGGGGACCGGGGAGCTGTTTTTT. The V and J genes are TRBV20-1 and TRBJ2-2; 7 bases align to TRBD1. The CDR3 is 14 residues long. V was pared by 3 bases and J by 5 bases, with 6 bases of the junction left unmatched. CDR1 DFQATT and CDR2 SNEGSKA come from the germline V gene (reference sequence).